Listed here are 24 T cell receptor beta chains from one sample, sequenced in a study of identical twins. In TCRdb, the 5' RACE reads were re-called with MiXCR into one record per CDR3 protein. Here the sample spans 650,000 to 750,000 distinct CDR3 sequences, 21% being singletons. These data are also associated with another study on T cells expressing NK-cell markers.

The sample consisted of PBMCs. These TCRs come from a woman under 30 in good health.

The chain uses TRBV20-1 and TRBJ1-1; 7 bases are shared with TRBD1. The germline V gene encodes CDR1 DFQATT and CDR2 SNEGSKA (reference sequence). The CDR3 is 15 residues long. V trimming: 0 bases; J trimming: 0 bases; junction bases outside the gene matches: 4. The CDR3 DNA reads TGCAGTGCTAGAGAAGGGGGCGCGATGAACACTGAAGCTTTCTTT. This translates into CSAREGGAMNTEAFF.

The chain combines TRBV13 with TRBJ2-6, with 12 bases aligning to TRBD1. Trimming removed 0 bases from V and 4 bases from J; junction bases left unmatched: 7. This CDR3 is 19 amino acids long. Looked up from germline, CDR1 is PRHDT and CDR2 is FYEKMQ (reference sequence). The CDR3 DNA is TGTGCCAGCAGCTTAGGACCGGGACAGGGGGCTTCGGGGGCCAACGTCCTGACTTTC. Translated: CASSLGPGQGASGANVLTF.

The chain has TRBV5-1 and TRBJ2-6; TRBD1 matches 8 bases. The CDR3 has 15 amino acids. The V gene's germline CDR1 is SGHRS and CDR2 YFSETQ. Trimming took 4 bases from V and 6 from J; bases not matched to a gene: 6. In nucleotides, the CDR3 is TGCGCCAGCAGCCTAGGACAGGGTTCGGCCAACGTCCTGACTTTC. It is translated as CASSLGQGSANVLTF.

The chain recombines TRBV9 with TRBJ2-7, with 11 bases that match TRBD1. The length of the CDR3 is 15 residues. Germline CDR1 reads SGDLS; CDR2 reads YYNGEE. The junction had 7 bases not matched to a gene; V was cut back by 3 bases and J by 5 bases. Here the CDR3 reads CASSGSGQGADEQYF. The CDR3 bases are TGTGCCAGCAGCGGAAGTGGACAGGGGGCGGACGAGCAGTACTTC.

Note on this clonotype: The junction shows a germline mismatch at one end, possibly a read error. The rearrangement joins TRBV7-7 to TRBJ2-5; D call uncertain. The CDR3 covers 13 residues. Germline lookup yields CDR1 SSHAT and CDR2 FNYEAQ (reference sequence). CDR3 sequence: CASSRQHQETQYF. Here the CDR3 DNA reads TGTGCTAGCAGCCGACAACATCAAGAGACCCAGTACTTC.

Only a few counts were recorded for this clonotype. The chain combines TRBV12-3 or TRBV12-4 with TRBJ2-1; maybe TRBD2 (6 bases). This CDR3 spans 13 amino acids. V lost 3 bases, J lost 8 bases, and 11 bases lay in between. The CDR3 DNA reads TGTGCCAGCAGTTTGGGACTGATAGATGAGCAGTTCTTC. Its translation: CASSLGLIDEQFF.

In this sample, this clonotype turned up many times. This chain joins TRBV5-1 and TRBJ2-5, with D perhaps given as TRBD1 or TRBD2 (5 bases each). The CDR3 has 15 amino acids. Germline V gene lookup returns CDR1 SGHRS and CDR2 YFSETQ. Deletions cut 3 bases from V and 0 bases from J, with 12 bases between. The CDR3 here is CASSSLGTNQETQYF. CDR3 in DNA: TGCGCCAGCAGCTCCTTAGGGACGAACCAAGAGACCCAGTACTTC.

Only a few counts were recorded for this clonotype. The gene calls are TRBV4-3 and TRBJ2-7; 10 bases match TRBD2. The germline CDR1 and CDR2 sequences are LGHNA and YSLEER. This CDR3 region has 15 residues. Trimming took 3 bases from V and 0 from J; bases not matched to a gene: 2. The CDR3 reads CASSQVAGGSYEQYF. In DNA, the CDR3 is TGCGCCAGCAGCCAGGTAGCGGGAGGCTCCTACGAGCAGTACTTC.

In its sample, this clonotype was seen a few times. The gene calls are TRBV12-3 or TRBV12-4 and TRBJ1-2; D uncertain. This CDR3 is built from 15 residues. V lost 3 bases to trimming and J lost 0 bases, with 11 bases between them. CDR3 nucleotide sequence: TGTGCCAGCAGTTTTCACGACGGTACTAACTATGGCTACACCTTC. Protein sequence: CASSFHDGTNYGYTF.

The chain couples TRBV5-1 to TRBJ2-1, with 9 bases identical to TRBD1. CDR1 is SGHRS, CDR2 YFSETQ, per germline. The CDR3 is 16 residues long. J was trimmed by 1 base and V by 5 bases; bases with no gene match: 7. The CDR3 is CASRGDRVVSYNEQFF. In nucleotides, the CDR3 is TGCGCCAGCAGAGGGGACAGGGTGGTGTCCTACAATGAGCAGTTCTTC.

The chain links TRBV20-1 to TRBJ1-5; maybe TRBD1 (5 bases). Germline V gene lookup returns CDR1 DFQATT and CDR2 SNEGSKA (reference sequence). The CDR3 consists of 12 residues. Trimming took 4 bases from V and 4 from J, leaving 8 bases between them. CDR3 sequence: CSATEGNQPQHF. The CDR3 DNA reads as TGCAGTGCTACTGAGGGGAATCAGCCCCAGCATTTT.

The sample holds a few counts of this clonotype. The chain has TRBV3-1 and TRBJ2-7; 14 positions agree with TRBD2. The ends lost 4 bases at V and 6 bases at J; junction bases unmatched: 5. The CDR3 is 15 amino acids. CDR1 is LGHDT and CDR2 is YNNKEL in the germline V gene (reference sequence). In DNA form, the CDR3 reads TGTGCCAGCAGCCGTTCCGGGACTAGCGGGGGCGAGCAGTACTTC. It translates to CASSRSGTSGGEQYF.

This clonotype came up many times. The V gene is TRBV7-9, the J gene TRBJ1-1; no clear D gene. V shed 5 bases and J shed 5 bases, with 12 bases lying between them. This CDR3 spans 13 amino acids. Germline-derived CDR1 and CDR2 are SEHNR and FQNEAQ (reference sequence). The DNA for the CDR3 is TGTGCCAGCAGCCTACCCCCCCGGACTGAAGCTTTCTTT. Translated, it gives CASSLPPRTEAFF.

The CDR3 loop reads CASSEWDSRIHTQYF. As DNA, the CDR3 is TGTGCCAGCAGTGAATGGGATTCTAGAATACATACGCAGTATTTT. V and J are TRBV6-1 and TRBJ2-3; the D is unclear. Germline lookup yields CDR1 MNHNS and CDR2 SASEGT. This CDR3 has 15 residues. The V gene lost 2 bases and the J gene lost 7 bases, with 16 bases spanning the gap.

The V gene is TRBV29-1, the J gene TRBJ2-3; no clear D. Germline V CDR1 and CDR2: SQVTM, ANQGSEA. The V gene lost 5 bases and the J gene lost 7 bases, with 16 bases spanning the gap. This CDR3 comprises 13 residues. The CDR3 sequence: CSVTSAEAYTQYF. The CDR3 nucleotides read TGCAGCGTTACCTCCGCCGAGGCCTATACGCAGTATTTT.

This clonotype was picked up a small number of times. The rearrangement joins TRBV5-6 to TRBJ2-5; 9 bases fit TRBD2. The J segment lost 6 bases and the V segment lost 0 bases, leaving 15 bases of the junction unmatched. The CDR3 length is 18 residues. Germline V gene sequence: CDR1 SGHDT, CDR2 YYEEEE. CDR3 coding DNA: TGTGCCAGCAGCTTGGGACAGTGGGGCGGGAGGGCCGGGCAGACCCAGTACTTC. This codes for CASSLGQWGGRAGQTQYF.

The chain couples TRBV12-3 or TRBV12-4 to TRBJ2-1; 8 bases are shared with TRBD1. This CDR3 is built from 15 residues. V lost 5 bases and J lost 1; bases outside the gene matches: 4. This CDR3 reads CASSLWTGSYNEQFF. The CDR3 DNA reads as TGTGCCAGCAGTCTATGGACAGGGTCCTACAATGAGCAGTTCTTC.

The CDR3 DNA follows: TGTGCCAGCAGCTTGGGACTAGCGGCTTCCGGGGAGTTCTTC. Protein product: CASSLGLAASGEFF. The chain is built from TRBV7-9 and TRBJ2-1; 11 bases fit TRBD2. The length of the CDR3 is 14 residues. Germline V gene lookup returns CDR1 SEHNR and CDR2 FQNEAQ (reference sequence). J gave up 14 bases and V 3 bases, and 9 bases lay outside the gene matches.

The V gene is TRBV7-9, the J gene TRBJ2-7; TRBD1 aligns across 7 bases. Trimming removed 7 bases from V and 3 bases from J; junction bases left unmatched: 6. This CDR3 is 13 amino acids long. Germline CDR1 reads SEHNR; CDR2 reads FQNEAQ (reference sequence). The CDR3 spells CASNRGQLYEQYF. The CDR3 nucleotides read TGTGCCAGCAACAGGGGCCAACTCTACGAGCAGTACTTC.

The chain is built from TRBV6-2 or TRBV6-3 and TRBJ2-4; 8 bases are a match to TRBD1. From germline, CDR1 is MNHEY and CDR2 SVGEGT. The CDR3 is 17 residues long. V trimming: 4 bases; J trimming: 3 bases; junction bases outside the gene matches: 11. The CDR3 coding sequence is TGTGCCAGCAGTTTCTCCCGTCCAGGGGGCGGCAAAAACATTCAGTACTTC. It yields the protein CASSFSRPGGGKNIQYF.

This clonotype has a count of ten or more. The V and J genes are TRBV13 and TRBJ2-3; D not resolved. CDR1 is PRHDT and CDR2 is FYEKMQ in the germline V gene (reference sequence). Trimming removed 8 bases at V and 3 bases at J, with 6 bases between. The CDR3 runs 11 residues. CDR3 in amino acids: CASGITDTQYF. DNA for the CDR3: TGTGCCAGCGGGATTACAGATACGCAGTATTTT.

The chain links TRBV7-9 to TRBJ2-3; a possible D gene is TRBD2 (6 bases). The CDR3 contains 15 residues. V lost 6 bases to trimming and J lost 4 bases, with 17 bases between them. CDR1 is SEHNR, CDR2 FQNEAQ, per germline (reference sequence). CDR3 sequence reads: CASSPGLPEADTQYF. CDR3 DNA sequence: TGTGCCAGCAGTCCGGGACTCCCGGAAGCAGATACGCAGTATTTT.

This clonotype has more than one count but fewer than ten. This chain uses TRBV20-1 with TRBJ1-1, with D maybe TRBD1 (5 bases). V lost 6 bases, J lost 0 bases, and 11 bases lay in between. CDR3 length: 13 residues. Germline lookup yields CDR1 DFQATT and CDR2 SNEGSKA (reference sequence). The CDR3 nucleotides are TGCAGTGCCCCACGGGGCTTGAACACTGAAGCTTTCTTT. It encodes CSAPRGLNTEAFF.

This clonotype has more than one count but fewer than ten. The chain couples TRBV6-1 to TRBJ2-7; D assignment may be TRBD1 or TRBD2 (5 bases each). The length of the CDR3 is 13 residues. V gave up 5 bases and J gave up 3 bases, with 11 bases separating them. The germline V gene encodes CDR1 MNHNS and CDR2 SASEGT. CDR3 in amino acids: CASSTGPGYEQYF. Written as DNA, the CDR3 is TGTGCCAGCAGTACGGGACCGGGCTACGAGCAGTACTTC.